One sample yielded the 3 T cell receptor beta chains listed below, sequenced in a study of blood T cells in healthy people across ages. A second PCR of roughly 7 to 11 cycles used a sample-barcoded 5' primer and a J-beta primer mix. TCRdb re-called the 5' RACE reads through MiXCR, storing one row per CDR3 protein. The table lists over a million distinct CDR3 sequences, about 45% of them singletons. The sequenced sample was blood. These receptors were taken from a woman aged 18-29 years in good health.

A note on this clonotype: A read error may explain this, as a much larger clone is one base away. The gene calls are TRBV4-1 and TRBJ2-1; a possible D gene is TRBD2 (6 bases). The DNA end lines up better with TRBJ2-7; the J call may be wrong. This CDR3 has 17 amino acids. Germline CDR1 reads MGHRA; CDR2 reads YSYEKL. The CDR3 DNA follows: TGCGCCAGCAGCCAAATACGACTAGGAAGATCCTACAATGAGCAGTACTTC. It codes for CASSQIRLGRSYNEQYF.

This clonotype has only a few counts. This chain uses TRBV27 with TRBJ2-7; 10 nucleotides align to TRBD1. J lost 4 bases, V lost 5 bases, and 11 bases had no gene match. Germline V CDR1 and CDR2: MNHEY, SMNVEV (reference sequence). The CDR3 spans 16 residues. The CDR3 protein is CASSQWDRGRQYEQYF. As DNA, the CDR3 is TGTGCCAGCAGTCAATGGGACAGGGGTCGACAATACGAGCAGTACTTC.

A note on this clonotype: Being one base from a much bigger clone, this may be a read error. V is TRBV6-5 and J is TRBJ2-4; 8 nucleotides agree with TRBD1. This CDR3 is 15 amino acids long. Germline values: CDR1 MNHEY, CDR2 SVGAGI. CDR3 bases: TGTGCCAGCTCACAGGGGGGTTGGGTCAAAAGCATTCAGTACTTC. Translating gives CASSQGGWVKSIQYF.